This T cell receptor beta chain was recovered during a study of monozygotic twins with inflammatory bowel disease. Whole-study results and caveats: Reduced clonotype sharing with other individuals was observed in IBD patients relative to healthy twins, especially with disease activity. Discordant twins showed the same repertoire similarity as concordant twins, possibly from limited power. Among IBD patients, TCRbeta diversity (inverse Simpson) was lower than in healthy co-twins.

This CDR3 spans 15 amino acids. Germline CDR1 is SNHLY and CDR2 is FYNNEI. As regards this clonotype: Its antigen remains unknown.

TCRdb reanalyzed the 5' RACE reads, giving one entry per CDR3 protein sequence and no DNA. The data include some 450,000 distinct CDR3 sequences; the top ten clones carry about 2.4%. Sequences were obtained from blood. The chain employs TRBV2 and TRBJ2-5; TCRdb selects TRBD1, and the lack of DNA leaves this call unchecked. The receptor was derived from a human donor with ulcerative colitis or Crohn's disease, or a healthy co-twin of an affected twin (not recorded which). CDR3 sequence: CASSDQRGPQETQYF.